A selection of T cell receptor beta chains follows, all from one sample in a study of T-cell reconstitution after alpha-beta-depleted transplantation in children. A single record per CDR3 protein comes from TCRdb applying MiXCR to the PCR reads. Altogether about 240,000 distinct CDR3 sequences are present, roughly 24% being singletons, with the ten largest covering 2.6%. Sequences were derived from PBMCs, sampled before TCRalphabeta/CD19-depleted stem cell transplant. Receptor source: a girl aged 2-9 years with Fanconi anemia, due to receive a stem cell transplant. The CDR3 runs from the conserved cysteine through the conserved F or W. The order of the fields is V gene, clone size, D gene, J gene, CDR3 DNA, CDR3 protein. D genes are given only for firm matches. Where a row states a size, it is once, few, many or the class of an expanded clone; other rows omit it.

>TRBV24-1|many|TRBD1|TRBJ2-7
TGTGCCACCAGTGATCCTGGACAGGCTGACGAGCAGTACTTC
CATSDPGQADEQYF
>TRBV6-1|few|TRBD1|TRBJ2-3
TGTGCCAGCTCCGACAGGGGCGATACGCAGTATTTT
CASSDRGDTQYF
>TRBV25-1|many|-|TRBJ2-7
TGTGCCAGCAGTGGTCTGGGGGGCGCCGAGCAGTACTTC
CASSGLGGAEQYF
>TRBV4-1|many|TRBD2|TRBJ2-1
TGCGCCAGCAGCCAAGTACCATCTAGCGGTGACAATGAGCAGTTCTTC
CASSQVPSSGDNEQFF
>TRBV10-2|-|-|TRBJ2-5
TGCGCCAGCAGTGAGTCCGGACTCAAAGAGACCCAGTACTTC
CASSESGLKETQYF
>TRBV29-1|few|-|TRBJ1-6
TGCAGCGTTGAGGTGGACAAAGCCCTCCACTTT
CSVEVDKALHF
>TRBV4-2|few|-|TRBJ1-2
TGTGCCAGCAGCCACGCCCAGGTGGAGGGGATGAGCTACACCTTC
CASSHAQVEGMSYTF
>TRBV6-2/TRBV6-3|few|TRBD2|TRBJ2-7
TGTGCCAGCAGCCCAATCGGACTAGCGGAGCAGTACTTC
CASSPIGLAEQYF
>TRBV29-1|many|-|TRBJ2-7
TGCAGCGTTGAGCCTCTCGGCACGGACTACGAGCAGTACTTC
CSVEPLGTDYEQYF
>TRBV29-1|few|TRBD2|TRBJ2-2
TGCAGCGTTGTTCTAGCGGGAGTTGGGGAGCTGTTTTTT
CSVVLAGVGELFF
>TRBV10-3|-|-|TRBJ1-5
TGTGCCATCAGTGACCTTGCAATCCAGGGCAATCAGCCCCAGCATTTT
CAISDLAIQGNQPQHF
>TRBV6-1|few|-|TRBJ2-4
TGTGCCAGCAGCCGAGGAGAGGCCAAAAACATTCAGTACTTC
CASSRGEAKNIQYF
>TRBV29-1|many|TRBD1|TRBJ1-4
TGCAGCGTGGGAAGTCGGGACAGGGGGCGCGAGACTGAAAAACTGTTTTTT
CSVGSRDRGRETEKLFF
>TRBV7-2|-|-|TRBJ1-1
TGTGCCAGCAGCTTTGGGCCGGTAGCTTTCTTT
CASSFGPVAFF
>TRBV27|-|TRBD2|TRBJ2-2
TGTGCCAGCAGAAGGGGTCGGGGGAGGGCCGGGGAGCTGTTTTTT
CASRRGRGRAGELFF
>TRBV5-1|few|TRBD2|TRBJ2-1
TGCGCCAGCAGCTTGAACGGACTAGCGTACAATGAGCAGTTCTTC
CASSLNGLAYNEQFF
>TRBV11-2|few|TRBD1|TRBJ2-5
TGTGCCAGCAGCGGTAGTAACCGACGGGACAGCCAAGAGACCCAGTACTTC
CASSGSNRRDSQETQYF
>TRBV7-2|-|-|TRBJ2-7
TGTGCCAGCAGCTTAGTGCTCAGGTTTCCCTACGAGCAGTACTTC
CASSLVLRFPYEQYF
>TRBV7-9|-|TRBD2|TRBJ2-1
TGTGCCAGCAGCTTAGACAGGGTACCAGCGGGAGCGAATGAGCAGTTCTTC
CASSLDRVPAGANEQFF
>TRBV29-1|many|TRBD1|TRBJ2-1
TGCAGCCTCACAGGGGGCATTTACAATGAGCAGTTCTTC
CSLTGGIYNEQFF
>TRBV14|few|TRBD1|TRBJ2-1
TGTGCCAGCAGCCAAGCCTGGACAGGGAATGAGCAGTTCTTC
CASSQAWTGNEQFF
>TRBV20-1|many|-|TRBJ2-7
TGCAGTGCTAGATATACAGGACTCTCCTACGAGCAGTACTTC
CSARYTGLSYEQYF
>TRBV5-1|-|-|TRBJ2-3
TGCGCCAGCAGCTTAGAGACTACCACAGATACGCAGTATTTT
CASSLETTTDTQYF
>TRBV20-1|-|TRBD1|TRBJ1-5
TGCAGTGCTAGAGATGGTTACATGGACAGGGAGGGTCAGCCCCAGCATTTT
CSARDGYMDREGQPQHF
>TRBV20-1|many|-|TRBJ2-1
TGCAGTGCTAGCGGTTACAATGAGCAGTTCTTC
CSASGYNEQFF